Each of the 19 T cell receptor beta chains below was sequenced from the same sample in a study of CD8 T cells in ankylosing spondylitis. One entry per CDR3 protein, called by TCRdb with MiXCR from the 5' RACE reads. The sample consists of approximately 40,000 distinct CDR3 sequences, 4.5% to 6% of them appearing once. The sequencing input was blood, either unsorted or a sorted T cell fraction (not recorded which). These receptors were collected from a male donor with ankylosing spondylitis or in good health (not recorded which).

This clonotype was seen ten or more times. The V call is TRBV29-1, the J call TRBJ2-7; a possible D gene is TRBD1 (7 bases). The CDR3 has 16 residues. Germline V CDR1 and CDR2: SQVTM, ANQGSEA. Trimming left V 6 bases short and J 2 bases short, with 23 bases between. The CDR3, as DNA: TGCAGCGTCTCCGGGACAGTTAGCGGTGATACCTACGAGCAGTACTTC. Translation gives CSVSGTVSGDTYEQYF.

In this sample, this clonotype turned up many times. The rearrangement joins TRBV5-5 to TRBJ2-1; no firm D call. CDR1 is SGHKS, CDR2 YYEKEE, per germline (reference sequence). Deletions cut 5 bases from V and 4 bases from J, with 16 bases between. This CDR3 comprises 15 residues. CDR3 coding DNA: TGTGCCAGCAGTTCCGGGCCAAACTCTTACAATGAGCAGTTCTTC. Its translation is CASSSGPNSYNEQFF. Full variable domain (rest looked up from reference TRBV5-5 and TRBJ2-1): DAGVTQSPTHLIKTRGQQVTLRCSPISGHKSVSWYQQVLGQGPQFIFQYYEKEERGRGNFPDRFSARQFPNYSSELNVNALLLGDSALYLCASSSGPNSYNEQFFGPGTRLTVL.

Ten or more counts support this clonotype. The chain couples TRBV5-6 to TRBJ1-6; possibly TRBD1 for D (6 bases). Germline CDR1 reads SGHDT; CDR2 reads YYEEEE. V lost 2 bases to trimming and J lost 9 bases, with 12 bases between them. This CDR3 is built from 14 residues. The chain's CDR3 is CASSFGARGSPLHF. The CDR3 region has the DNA TGTGCCAGCAGCTTTGGGGCCAGGGGTTCACCCCTCCACTTT.

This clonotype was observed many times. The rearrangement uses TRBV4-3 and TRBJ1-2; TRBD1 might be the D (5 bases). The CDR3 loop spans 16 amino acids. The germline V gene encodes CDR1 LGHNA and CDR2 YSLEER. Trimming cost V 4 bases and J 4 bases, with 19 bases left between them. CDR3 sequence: CASSPQDGAGGYGYTF. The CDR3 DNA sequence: TGCGCCAGCAGCCCCCAAGATGGTGCGGGGGGCTATGGCTACACCTTC.

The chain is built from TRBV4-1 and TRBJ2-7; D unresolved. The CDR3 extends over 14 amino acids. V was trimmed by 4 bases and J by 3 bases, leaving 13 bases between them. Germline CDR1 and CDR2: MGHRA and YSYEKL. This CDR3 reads CASSPSLSNYEQYF. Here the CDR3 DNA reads TGCGCCAGCAGCCCCTCCCTTAGCAACTACGAGCAGTACTTC.

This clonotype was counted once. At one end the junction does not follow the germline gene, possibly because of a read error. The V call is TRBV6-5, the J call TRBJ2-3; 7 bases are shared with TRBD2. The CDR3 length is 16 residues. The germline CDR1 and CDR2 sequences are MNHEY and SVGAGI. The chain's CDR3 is CASSSLGAGYTGTQYF. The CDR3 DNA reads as TGTGCCAGCAGTTCCCTGGGAGCGGGATACACAGGTACGCAGTATTTT.

The CDR3 sequence: CASSFGLARGETQYF. CDR3 DNA: TGTGCCAGTAGTTTCGGACTTGCTCGGGGGGAGACCCAGTACTTC. V is TRBV19 and J is TRBJ2-5, with a weak D call TRBD2 (6 bases). The CDR3 totals 15 residues. Germline V gene data show CDR1 as LNHDA and CDR2 as SQIVND (reference sequence). The ends were cut back, 5 bases at V and 5 bases at J, with 18 bases in the middle.

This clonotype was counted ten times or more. CDR3 coding DNA: TGTGCCAGCACCCCTAGGGGGGGCGCCGACGAAACTGAAGCTTTCTTT. Translating it yields CASTPRGGADETEAFF. This rearrangement joins TRBV28 to TRBJ1-1; possibly TRBD1 for D (6 bases). Germline V gene sequence: CDR1 MDHEN, CDR2 SYDVKM. Deletions cut 7 bases from V and 5 bases from J, with 23 bases between. The CDR3 runs to 16 residues.

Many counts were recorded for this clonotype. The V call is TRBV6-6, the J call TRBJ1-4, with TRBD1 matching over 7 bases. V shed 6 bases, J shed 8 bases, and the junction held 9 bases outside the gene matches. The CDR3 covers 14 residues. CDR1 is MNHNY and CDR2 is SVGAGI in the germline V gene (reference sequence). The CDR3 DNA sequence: TGTGCCAGCAGATCACAGGGGCTCTCCGAAAAACTGTTTTTT. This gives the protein CASRSQGLSEKLFF.

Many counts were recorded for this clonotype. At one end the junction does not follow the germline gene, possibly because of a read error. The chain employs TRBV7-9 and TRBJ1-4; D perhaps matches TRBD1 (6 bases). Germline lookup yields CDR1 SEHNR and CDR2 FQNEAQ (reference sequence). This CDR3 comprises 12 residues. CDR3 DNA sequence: TGTGCCAGCAGCCAGGGCGGGACAAATCGATCTTTT. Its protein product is CASSQGGTNRSF.

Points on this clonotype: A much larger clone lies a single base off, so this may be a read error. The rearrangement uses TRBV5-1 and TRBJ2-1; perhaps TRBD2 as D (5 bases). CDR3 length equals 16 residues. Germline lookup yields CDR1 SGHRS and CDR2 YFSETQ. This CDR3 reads CANSPDGRVGLNEQFF. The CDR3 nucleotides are TGCGCCAACAGCCCGGACGGTAGAGTCGGACTCAATGAGCAGTTCTTC. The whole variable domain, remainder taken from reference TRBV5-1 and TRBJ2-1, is KAGVTQTPRYLIKTRGQQVTLSCSPISGHRSVSWYQQTPGQGLQFLFEYFSETQRNKGNFPGRFSGRQFSNSRSEMNVSTLELGDSALYLCANSPDGRVGLNEQFFGPGTRLTVL.

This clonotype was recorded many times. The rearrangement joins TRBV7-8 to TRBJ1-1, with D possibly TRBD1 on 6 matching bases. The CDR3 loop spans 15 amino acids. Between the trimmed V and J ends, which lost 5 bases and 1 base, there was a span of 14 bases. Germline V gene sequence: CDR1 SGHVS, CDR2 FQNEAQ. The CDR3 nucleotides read TGTGCCAGCAGCCCAACTAGGGGGGCGAACACTGAAGCTTTCTTT. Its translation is CASSPTRGANTEAFF.

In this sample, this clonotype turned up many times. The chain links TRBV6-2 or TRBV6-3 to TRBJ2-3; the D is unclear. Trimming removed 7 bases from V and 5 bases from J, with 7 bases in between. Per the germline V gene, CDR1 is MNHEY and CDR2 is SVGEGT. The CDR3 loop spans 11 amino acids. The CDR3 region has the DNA TGTGCCAGCATCTGGGGAGATACGCAGTATTTT. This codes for CASIWGDTQYF.

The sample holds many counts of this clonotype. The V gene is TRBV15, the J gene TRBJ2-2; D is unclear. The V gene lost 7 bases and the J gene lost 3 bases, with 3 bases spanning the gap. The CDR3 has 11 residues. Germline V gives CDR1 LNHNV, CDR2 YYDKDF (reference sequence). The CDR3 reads CATIYTGELFF. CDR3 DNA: TGTGCCACCATCTACACCGGGGAGCTGTTTTTT. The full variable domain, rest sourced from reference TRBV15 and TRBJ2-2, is DAMVIQNPRYQVTQFGKPVTLSCSQTLNHNVMYWYQQKSSQAPKLLFHYYDKDFNNEADTPDNFQSRRPNTSFCFLDIRSPGLGDTAMYLCATIYTGELFFGEGSRLTVL.

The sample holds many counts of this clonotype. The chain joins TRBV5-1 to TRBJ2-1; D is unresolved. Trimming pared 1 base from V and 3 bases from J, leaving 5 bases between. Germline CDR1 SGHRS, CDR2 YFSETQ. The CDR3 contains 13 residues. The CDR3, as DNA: TGCGCCAGCAGCTTGATCTACTACAATGAGCAGTTCTTC. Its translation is CASSLIYYNEQFF.

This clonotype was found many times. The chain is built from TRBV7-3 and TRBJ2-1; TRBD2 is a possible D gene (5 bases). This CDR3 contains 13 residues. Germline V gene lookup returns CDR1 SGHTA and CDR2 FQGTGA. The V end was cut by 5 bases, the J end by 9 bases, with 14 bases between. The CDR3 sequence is CASSQLGRGEQFF. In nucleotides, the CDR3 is TGTGCCAGCAGCCAACTAGGGCGAGGTGAGCAGTTCTTC.

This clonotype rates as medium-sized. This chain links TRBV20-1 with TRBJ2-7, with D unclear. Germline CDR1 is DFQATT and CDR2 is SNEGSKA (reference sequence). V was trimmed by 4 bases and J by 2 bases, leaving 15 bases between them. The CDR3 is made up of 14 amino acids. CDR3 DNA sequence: TGCAGTGCTATATTCCTGCAGAGCCCCTACGAGCAGTACTTC. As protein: CSAIFLQSPYEQYF.

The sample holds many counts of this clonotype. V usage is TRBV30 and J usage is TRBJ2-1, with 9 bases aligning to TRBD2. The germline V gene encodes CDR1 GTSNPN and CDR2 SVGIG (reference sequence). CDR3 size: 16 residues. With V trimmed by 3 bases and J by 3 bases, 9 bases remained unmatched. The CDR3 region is CAWRGLAGSNYNEQFF. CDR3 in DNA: TGTGCCTGGAGGGGCCTAGCGGGGAGTAACTACAATGAGCAGTTCTTC.

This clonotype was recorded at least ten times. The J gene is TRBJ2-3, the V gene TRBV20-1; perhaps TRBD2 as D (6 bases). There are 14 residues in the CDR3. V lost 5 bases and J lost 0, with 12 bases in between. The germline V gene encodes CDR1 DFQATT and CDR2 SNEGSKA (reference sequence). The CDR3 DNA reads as TGCAGTGCTTCGGGACTGGGGAGCACAGATACGCAGTATTTT. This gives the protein CSASGLGSTDTQYF.